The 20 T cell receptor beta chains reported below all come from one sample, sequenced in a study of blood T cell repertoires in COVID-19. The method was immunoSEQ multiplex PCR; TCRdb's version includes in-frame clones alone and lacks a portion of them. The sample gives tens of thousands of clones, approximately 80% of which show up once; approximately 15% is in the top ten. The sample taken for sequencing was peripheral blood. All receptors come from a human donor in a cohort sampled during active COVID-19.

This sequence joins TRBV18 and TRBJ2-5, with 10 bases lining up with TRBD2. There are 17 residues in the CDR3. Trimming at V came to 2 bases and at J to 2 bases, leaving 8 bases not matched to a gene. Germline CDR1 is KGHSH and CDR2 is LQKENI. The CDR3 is CASSPASGGPGQETQYF. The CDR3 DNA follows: TGTGCCAGCTCACCAGCTAGCGGGGGCCCGGGGCAAGAGACCCAGTACTTC.

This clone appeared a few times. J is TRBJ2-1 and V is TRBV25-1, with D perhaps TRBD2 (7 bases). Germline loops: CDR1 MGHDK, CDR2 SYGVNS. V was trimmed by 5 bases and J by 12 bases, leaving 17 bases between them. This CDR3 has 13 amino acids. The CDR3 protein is CASSPGGQFGQFF. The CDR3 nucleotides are TGTGCCAGCAGTCCCGGGGGGCAGTTTGGGCAGTTCTTC.

The CDR3 DNA sequence: TGTGCCAGCACACGGGCTAGCGGCGGAAGGGACGAGCAGTACTTC. Its protein product is CASTRASGGRDEQYF. V gene TRBV27 combines with J gene TRBJ2-7, with 7 bases that match TRBD2. Germline-derived CDR1 and CDR2 are MNHEY and SMNVEV (reference sequence). The CDR3 is made up of 15 amino acids. V trimming: 7 bases; J trimming: 5 bases; junction bases outside the gene matches: 14.

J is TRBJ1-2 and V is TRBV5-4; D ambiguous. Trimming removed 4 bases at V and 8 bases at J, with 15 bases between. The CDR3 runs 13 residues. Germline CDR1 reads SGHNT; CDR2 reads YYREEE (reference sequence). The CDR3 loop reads CASSLAGKGGYTF. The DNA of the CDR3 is TGTGCCAGCAGCCTTGCGGGTAAAGGAGGCTACACCTTC.

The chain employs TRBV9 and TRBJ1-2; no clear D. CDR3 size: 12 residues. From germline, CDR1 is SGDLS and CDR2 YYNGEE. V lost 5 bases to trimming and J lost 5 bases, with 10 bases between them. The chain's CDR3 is CASSASGYGYTF. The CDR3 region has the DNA TGTGCCAGCAGTGCCTCGGGGTATGGCTACACCTTC.

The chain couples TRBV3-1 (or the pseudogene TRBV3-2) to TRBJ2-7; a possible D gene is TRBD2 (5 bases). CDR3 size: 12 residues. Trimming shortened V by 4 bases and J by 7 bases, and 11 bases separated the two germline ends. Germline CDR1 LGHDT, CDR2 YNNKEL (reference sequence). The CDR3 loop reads CASSLARAEQYF. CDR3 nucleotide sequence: TGTGCCAGCAGCCTAGCGCGGGCTGAGCAGTACTTC.

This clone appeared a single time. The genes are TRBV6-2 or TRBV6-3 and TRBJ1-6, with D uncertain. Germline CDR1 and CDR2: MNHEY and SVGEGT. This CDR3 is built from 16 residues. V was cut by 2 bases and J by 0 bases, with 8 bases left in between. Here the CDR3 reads CASSYAASSYNSPLHF. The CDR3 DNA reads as TGTGCCAGCAGTTACGCGGCGAGCTCCTATAATTCACCCCTCCACTTT.

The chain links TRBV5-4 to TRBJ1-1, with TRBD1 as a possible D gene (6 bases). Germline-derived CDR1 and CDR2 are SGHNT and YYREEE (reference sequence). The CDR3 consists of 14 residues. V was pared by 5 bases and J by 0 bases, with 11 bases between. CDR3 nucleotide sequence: TGTGCCAGCAGGTACGACAGGTTGAACACTGAAGCTTTCTTT. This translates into CASRYDRLNTEAFF.

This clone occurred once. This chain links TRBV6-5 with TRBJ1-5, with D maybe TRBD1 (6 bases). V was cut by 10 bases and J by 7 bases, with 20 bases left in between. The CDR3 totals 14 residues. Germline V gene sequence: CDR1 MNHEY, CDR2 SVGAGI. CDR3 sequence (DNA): TGTGCCACCAGGGGCAGGGAAGTGTGGCAGCCCCAGCATTTT. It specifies CATRGREVWQPQHF.

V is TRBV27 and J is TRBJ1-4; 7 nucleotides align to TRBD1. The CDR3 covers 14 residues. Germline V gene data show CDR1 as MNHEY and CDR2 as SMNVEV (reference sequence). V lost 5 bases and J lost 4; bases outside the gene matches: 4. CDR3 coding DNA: TGTGCCAGCAGTCCCCGGGACAGTAATGAAAAACTGTTTTTT. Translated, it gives CASSPRDSNEKLFF.

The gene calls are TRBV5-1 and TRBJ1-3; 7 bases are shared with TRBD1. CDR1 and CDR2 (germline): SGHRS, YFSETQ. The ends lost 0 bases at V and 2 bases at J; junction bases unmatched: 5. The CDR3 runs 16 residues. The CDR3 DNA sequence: TGCGCCAGCAGCTTGGAGAGACAGGGAGCTGGAAACACCATATATTTT. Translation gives CASSLERQGAGNTIYF.

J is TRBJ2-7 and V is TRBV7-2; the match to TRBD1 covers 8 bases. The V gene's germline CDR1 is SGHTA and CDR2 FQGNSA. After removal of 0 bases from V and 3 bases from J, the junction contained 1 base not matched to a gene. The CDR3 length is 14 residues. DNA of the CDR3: TGTGCCAGCAGCTTAGCCGACAGGGGCTACGAGCAGTACTTC. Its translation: CASSLADRGYEQYF.

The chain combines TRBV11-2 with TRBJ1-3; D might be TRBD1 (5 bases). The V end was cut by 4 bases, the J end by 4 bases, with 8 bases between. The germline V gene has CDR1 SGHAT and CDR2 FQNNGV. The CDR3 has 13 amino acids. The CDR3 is CASSSSGGNTIYF. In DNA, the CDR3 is TGTGCCAGCAGCTCATCAGGGGGAAACACCATATATTTT.

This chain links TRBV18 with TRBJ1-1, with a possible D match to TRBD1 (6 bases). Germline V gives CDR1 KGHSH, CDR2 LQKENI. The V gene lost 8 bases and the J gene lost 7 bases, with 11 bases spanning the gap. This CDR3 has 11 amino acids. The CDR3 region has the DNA TGTGCCAGCCGACAGGCGAATGAAGCTTTCTTT. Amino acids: CASRQANEAFF.

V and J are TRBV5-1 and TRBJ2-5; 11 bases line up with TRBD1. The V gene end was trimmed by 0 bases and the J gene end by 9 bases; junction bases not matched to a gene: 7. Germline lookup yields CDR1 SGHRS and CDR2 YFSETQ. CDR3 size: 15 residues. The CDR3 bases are TGCGCCAGCAGCTTGGGGGCCGGGACAGGGGGTCCCCAGTACTTC. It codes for CASSLGAGTGGPQYF. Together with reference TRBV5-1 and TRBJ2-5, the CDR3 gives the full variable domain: KAGVTQTPRYLIKTRGQQVTLSCSPISGHRSVSWYQQTPGQGLQFLFEYFSETQRNKGNFPGRFSGRQFSNSRSEMNVSTLELGDSALYLCASSLGAGTGGPQYFGPGTRLLVL.

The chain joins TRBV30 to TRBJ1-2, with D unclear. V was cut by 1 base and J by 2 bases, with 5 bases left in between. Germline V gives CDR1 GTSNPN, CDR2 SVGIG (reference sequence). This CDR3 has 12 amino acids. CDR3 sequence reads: CAWSGVNYGYTF. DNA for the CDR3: TGTGCCTGGAGTGGAGTCAACTATGGCTACACCTTC.

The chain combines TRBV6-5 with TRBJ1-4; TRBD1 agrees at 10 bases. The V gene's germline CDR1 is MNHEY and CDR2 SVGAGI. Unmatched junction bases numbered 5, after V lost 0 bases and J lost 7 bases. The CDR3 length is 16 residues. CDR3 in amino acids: CASSYSKTGGSEKLFF. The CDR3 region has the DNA TGTGCCAGCAGTTACTCTAAGACAGGGGGCTCTGAAAAACTGTTTTTT.

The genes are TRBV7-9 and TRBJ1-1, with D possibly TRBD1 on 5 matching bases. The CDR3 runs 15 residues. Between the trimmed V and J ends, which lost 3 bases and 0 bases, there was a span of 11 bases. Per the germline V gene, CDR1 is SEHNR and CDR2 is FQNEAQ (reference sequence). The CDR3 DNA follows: TGTGCCAGCAGCTTGGGGCAGGGCCTGAACACTGAAGCTTTCTTT. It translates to CASSLGQGLNTEAFF.

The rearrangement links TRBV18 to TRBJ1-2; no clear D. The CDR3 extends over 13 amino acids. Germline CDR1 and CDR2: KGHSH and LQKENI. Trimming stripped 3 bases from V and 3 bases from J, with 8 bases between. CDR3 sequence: CASSPMEDYGYTF. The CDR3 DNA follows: TGTGCCAGCTCACCGATGGAGGACTATGGCTACACCTTC.

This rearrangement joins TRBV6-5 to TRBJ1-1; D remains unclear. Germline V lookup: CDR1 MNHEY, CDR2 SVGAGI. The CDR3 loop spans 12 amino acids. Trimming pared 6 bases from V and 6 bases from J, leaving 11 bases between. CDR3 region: CASRSSSAEAFF. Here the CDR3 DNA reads TGTGCCAGCAGGTCGAGTTCGGCTGAAGCTTTCTTT.